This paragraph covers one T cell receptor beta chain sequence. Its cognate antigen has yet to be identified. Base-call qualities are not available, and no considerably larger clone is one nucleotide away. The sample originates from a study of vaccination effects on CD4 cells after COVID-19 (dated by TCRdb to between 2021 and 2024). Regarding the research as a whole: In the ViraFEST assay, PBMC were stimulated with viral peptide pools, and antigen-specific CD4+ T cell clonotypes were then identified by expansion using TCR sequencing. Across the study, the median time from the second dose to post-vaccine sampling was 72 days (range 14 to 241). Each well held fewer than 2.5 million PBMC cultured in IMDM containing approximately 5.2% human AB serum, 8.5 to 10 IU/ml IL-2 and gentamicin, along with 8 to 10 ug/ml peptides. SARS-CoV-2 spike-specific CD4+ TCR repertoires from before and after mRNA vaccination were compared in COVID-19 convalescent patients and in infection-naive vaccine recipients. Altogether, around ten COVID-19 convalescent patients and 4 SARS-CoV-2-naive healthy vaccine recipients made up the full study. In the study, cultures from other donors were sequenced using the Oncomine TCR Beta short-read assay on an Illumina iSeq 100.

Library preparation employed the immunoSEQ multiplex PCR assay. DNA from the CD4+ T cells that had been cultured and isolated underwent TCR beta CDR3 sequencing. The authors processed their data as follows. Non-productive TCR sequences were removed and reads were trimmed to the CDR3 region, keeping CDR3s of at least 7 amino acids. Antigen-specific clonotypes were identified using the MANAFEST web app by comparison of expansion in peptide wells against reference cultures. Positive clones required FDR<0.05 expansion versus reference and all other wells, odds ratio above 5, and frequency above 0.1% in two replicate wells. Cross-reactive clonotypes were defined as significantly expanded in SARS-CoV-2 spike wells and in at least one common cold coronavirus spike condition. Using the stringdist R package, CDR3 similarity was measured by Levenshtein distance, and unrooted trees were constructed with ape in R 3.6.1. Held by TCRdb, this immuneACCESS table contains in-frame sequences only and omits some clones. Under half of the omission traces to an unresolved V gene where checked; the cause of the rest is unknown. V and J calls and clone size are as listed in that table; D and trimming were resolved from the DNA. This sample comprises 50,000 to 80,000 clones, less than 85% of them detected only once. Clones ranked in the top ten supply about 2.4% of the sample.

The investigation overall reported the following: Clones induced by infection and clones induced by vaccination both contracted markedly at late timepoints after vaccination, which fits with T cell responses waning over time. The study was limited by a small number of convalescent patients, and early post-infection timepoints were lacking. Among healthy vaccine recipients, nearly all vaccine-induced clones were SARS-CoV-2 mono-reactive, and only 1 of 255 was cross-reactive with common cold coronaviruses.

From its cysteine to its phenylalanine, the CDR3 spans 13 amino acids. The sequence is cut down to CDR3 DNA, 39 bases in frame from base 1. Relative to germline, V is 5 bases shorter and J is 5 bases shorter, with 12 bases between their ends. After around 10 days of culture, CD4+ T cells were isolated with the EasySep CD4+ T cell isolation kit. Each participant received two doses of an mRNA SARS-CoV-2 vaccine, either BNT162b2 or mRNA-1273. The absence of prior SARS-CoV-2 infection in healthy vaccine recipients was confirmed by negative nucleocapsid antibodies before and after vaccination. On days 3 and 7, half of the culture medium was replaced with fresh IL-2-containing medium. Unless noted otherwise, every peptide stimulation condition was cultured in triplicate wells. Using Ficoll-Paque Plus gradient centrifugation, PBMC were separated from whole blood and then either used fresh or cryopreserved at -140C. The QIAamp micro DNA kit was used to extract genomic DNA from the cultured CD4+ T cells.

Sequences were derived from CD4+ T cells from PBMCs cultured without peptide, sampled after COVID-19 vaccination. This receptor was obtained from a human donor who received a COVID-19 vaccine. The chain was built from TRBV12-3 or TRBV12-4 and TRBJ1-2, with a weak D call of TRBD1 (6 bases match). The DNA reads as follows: TGTGCCAGCAGTCCAGGGGCTGGGTATGGCTACACCTTC. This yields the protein CASSPGAGYGYTF.